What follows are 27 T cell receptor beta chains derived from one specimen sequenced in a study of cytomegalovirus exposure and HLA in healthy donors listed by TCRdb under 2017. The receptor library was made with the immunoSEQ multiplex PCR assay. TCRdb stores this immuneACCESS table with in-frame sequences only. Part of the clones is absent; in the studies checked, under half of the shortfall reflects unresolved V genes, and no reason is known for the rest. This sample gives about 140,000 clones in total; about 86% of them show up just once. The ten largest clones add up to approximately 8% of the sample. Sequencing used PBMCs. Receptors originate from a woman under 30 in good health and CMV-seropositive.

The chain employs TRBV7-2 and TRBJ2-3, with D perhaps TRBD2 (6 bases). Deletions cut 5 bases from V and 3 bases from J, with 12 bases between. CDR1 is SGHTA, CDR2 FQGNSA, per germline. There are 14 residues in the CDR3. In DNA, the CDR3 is TGTGCCAGCAGCAAAGCACGGGGGACAGATACGCAGTATTTT. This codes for CASSKARGTDTQYF.

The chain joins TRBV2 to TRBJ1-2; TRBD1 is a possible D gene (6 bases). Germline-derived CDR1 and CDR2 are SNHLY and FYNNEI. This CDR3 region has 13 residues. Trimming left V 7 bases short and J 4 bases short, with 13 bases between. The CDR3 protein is CASILGASYGYTF. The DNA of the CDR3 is TGTGCCAGCATTCTGGGGGCGAGCTATGGCTACACCTTC.

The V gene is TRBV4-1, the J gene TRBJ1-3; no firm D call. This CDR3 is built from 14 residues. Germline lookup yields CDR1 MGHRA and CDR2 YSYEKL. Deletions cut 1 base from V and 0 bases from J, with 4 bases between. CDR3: CASSQGSSGNTIYF. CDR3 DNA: TGCGCCAGCAGCCAAGGGAGCTCTGGAAACACCATATATTTT.

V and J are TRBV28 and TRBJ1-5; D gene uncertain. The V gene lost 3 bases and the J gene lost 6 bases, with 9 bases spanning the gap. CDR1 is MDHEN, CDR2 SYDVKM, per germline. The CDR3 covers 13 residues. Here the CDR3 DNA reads TGTGCCAGCAGTTTGGGGAGGAGTCAGCCCCAGCATTTT. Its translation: CASSLGRSQPQHF.

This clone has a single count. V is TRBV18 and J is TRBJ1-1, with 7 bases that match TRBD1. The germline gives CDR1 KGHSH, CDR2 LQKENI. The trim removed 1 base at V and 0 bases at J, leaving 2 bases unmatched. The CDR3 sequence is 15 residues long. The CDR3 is CASSPRRGMNTEAFF. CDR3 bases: TGTGCCAGCTCACCACGCAGGGGGATGAACACTGAAGCTTTCTTT. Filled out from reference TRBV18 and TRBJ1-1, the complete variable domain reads NAGVMQNPRHLVRRRGQEARLRCSPMKGHSHVYWYRQLPEEGLKFMVYLQKENIIDESGMPKERFSAEFPKEGPSILRIQQVVRGDSAAYFCASSPRRGMNTEAFFGQGTRLTVV.

The CDR3 reads CASSNAGILAKNIQYF. CDR3 nucleotides: TGTGCCAGCAGTAACGCAGGGATTCTAGCCAAAAACATTCAGTACTTC. The V call is TRBV6-4, the J call TRBJ2-4, with D perhaps matching TRBD1 (5 bases). There are 16 residues in the CDR3. Trimming left V 5 bases short and J 0 bases short, with 14 bases between. CDR1 is MRHNA, CDR2 SNTAGT, per germline.

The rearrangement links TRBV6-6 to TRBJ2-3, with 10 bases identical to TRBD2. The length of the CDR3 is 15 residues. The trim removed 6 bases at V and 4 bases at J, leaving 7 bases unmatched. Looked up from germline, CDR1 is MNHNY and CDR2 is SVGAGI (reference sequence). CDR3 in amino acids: CASRLAGGYPDTQYF. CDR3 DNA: TGTGCCAGCAGGTTAGCGGGGGGCTACCCAGATACGCAGTATTTT.

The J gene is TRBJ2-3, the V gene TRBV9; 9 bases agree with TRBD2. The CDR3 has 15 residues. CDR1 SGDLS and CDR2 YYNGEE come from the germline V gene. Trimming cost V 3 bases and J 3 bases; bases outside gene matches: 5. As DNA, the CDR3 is TGTGCCAGCAGCGGGGTAGCGGGAGTAACAGATACGCAGTATTTT. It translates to CASSGVAGVTDTQYF.

The chain's CDR3 is CASSVGTAKLGEKLFF. CDR3 sequence (DNA): TGCGCCAGCAGCGTTGGGACAGCCAAACTGGGTGAAAAACTGTTTTTT. The rearrangement joins TRBV4-3 to TRBJ1-4; the match to TRBD1 covers 7 bases. Germline lookup yields CDR1 LGHNA and CDR2 YSLEER. The V and J ends lost 5 bases and 7 bases, in that order; junction bases with no gene match: 13. The CDR3 has 16 residues.

CDR3 residues: CASSHLDRGSPLHF. CDR3 coding DNA: TGTGCCAGCAGCCACCTGGACAGGGGTTCACCCCTCCACTTT. The rearrangement links TRBV4-2 to TRBJ1-6; 9 nucleotides line up with TRBD1. V shed 3 bases and J 9 bases; nucleotides not matched to a gene: 3. Germline-derived CDR1 and CDR2 are LGHNA and YNFKEQ. This CDR3 comprises 14 residues.

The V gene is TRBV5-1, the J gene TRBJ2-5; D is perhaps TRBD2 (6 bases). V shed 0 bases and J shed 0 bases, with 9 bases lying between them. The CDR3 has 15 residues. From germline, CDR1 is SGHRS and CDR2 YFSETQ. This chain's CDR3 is CASSLAGVHQETQYF. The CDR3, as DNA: TGCGCCAGCAGCTTGGCGGGGGTTCACCAAGAGACCCAGTACTTC.

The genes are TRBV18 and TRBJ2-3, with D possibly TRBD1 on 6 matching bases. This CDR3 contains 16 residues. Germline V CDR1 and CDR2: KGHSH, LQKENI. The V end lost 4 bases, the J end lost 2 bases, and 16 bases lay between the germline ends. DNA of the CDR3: TGTGCCAGCTCACAATTTCAGGGGAGTGCCACAGATACGCAGTATTTT. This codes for CASSQFQGSATDTQYF.

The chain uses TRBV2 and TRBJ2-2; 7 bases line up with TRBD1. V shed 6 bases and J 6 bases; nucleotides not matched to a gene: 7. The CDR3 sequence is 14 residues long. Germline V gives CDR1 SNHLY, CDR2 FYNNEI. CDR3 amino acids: CASRFDRVAGELFF. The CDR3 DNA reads TGTGCCAGCAGGTTCGACAGGGTGGCCGGGGAGCTGTTTTTT.

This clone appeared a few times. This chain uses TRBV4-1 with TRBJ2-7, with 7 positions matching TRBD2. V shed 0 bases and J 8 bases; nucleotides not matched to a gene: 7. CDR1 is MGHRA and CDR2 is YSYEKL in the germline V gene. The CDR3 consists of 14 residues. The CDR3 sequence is CASSQEVRAGKQYF. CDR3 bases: TGCGCCAGCAGCCAAGAAGTACGAGCGGGAAAGCAGTACTTC.

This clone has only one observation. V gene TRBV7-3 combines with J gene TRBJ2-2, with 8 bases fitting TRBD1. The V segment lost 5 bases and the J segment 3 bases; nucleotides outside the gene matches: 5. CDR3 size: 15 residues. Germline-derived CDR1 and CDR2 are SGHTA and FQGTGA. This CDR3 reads CASSIQGVDTGELFF. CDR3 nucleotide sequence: TGTGCCAGCAGCATACAGGGGGTGGACACCGGGGAGCTGTTTTTT.

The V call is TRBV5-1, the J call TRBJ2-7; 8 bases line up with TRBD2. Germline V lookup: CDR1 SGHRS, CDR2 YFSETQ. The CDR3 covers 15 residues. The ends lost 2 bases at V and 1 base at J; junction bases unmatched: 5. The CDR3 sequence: CASSFRAGGSYEQYF. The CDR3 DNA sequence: TGCGCCAGCAGCTTTAGGGCGGGGGGATCCTACGAGCAGTACTTC.

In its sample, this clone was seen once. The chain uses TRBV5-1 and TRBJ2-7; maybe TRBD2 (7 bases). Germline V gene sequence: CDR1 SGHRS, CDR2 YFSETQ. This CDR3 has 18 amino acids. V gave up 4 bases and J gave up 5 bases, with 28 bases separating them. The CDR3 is CASSQNPAGGHLGNEQYF. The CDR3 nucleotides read TGCGCCAGCAGCCAAAACCCCGCCGGGGGGCACCTTGGGAACGAGCAGTACTTC. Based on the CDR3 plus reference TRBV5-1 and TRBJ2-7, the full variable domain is KAGVTQTPRYLIKTRGQQVTLSCSPISGHRSVSWYQQTPGQGLQFLFEYFSETQRNKGNFPGRFSGRQFSNSRSEMNVSTLELGDSALYLCASSQNPAGGHLGNEQYFGPGTRLTVT.

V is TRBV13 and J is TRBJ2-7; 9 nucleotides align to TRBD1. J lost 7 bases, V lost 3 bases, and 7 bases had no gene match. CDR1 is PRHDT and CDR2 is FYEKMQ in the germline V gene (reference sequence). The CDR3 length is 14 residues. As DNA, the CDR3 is TGTGCCAGCAGCTTTGAACAGGGGGCTAGAGAGCAGTACTTC. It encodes CASSFEQGAREQYF.

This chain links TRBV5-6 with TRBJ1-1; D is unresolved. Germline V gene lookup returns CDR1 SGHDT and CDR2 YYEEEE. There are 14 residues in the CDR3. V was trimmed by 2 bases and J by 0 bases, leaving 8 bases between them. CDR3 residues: CASSFGVLNTEAFF. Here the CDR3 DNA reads TGTGCCAGCAGCTTTGGAGTGCTGAACACTGAAGCTTTCTTT.

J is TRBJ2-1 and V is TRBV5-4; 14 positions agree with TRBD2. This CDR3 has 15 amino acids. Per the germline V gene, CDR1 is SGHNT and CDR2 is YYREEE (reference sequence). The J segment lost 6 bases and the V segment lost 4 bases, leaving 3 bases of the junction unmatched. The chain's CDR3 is CASSRLAGGTNEQFF. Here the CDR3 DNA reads TGTGCCAGCAGCCGACTAGCGGGAGGGACCAATGAGCAGTTCTTC.

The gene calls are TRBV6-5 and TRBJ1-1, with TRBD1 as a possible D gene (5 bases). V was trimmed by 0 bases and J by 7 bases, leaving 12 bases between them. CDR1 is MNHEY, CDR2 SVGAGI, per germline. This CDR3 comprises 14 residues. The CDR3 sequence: CASSYSIGVGEAFF. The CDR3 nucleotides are TGTGCCAGCAGTTACTCGATAGGGGTGGGTGAAGCTTTCTTT.

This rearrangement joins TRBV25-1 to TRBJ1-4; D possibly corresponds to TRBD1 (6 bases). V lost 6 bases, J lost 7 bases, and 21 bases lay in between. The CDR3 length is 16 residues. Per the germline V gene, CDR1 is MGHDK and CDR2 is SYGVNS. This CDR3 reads CASRGRGGSGTEKLFF. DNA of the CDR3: TGTGCCAGCAGGGGCAGGGGAGGTAGCGGGACTGAAAAACTGTTTTTT.

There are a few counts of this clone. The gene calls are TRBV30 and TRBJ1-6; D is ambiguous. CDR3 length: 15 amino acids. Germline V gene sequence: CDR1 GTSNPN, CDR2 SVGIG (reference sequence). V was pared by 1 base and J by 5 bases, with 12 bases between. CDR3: CAWSGKLPNNSPLHF. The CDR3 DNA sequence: TGTGCCTGGAGTGGAAAACTTCCCAATAATTCACCCCTCCACTTT. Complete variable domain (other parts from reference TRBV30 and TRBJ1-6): SQTIHQWPATLVQPVGSPLSLECTVEGTSNPNLYWYRQAAGRGLQLLFYSVGIGQISSEVPQNLSASRPQDRQFILSSKKLLLSDSGFYLCAWSGKLPNNSPLHFGNGTRLTVT.

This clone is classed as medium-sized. CDR3 in amino acids: CASSPYLGQGNYGYTF. CDR3 bases: TGCGCCAGCAGTCCATACCTTGGACAGGGTAACTATGGCTACACCTTC. V and J are TRBV4-3 and TRBJ1-2; 8 nucleotides match TRBD1. Trimming took 6 bases from V and 1 from J; bases not matched to a gene: 10. The CDR3 runs 16 residues. Germline CDR1 is LGHNA and CDR2 is YSLEER.

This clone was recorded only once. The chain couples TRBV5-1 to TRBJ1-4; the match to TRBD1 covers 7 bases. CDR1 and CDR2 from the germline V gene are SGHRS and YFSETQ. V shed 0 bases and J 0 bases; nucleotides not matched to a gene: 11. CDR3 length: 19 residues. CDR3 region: CASSLDPGQLIATNEKLFF. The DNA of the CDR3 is TGCGCCAGCAGCTTGGATCCGGGACAGCTGATTGCAACTAATGAAAAACTGTTTTTT.

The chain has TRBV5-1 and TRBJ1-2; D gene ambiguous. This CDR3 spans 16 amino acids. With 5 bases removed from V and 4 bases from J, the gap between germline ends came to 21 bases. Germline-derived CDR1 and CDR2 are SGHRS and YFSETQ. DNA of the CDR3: TGCGCCAGCAGTACCGCAAGCGGTATCTCTATCTATGGCTACACCTTC. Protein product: CASSTASGISIYGYTF.

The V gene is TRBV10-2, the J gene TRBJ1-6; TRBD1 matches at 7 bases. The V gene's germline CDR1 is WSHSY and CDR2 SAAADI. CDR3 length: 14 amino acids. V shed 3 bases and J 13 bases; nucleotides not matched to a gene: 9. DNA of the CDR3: TGCGCCAGCAGTGACGGGACAGCCTTAAGGCCCCTCCACTTT. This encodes CASSDGTALRPLHF.